This is a list of T cell receptor beta chains from one sample in a study of CD8 T cells in Susac syndrome. TCRdb recomputed calls from the immunoSEQ multiplex PCR reads with MiXCR, one row per CDR3 protein. In the table there are about 210,000 distinct CDR3 sequences, 95% of which are singletons. Sequences were obtained from CD4+ T cells from PBMCs. These receptor sequences come from a human donor with multiple sclerosis. Both conserved end residues are part of each CDR3. The D gene is left open where the match is weak. Rows give clone size only sometimes, using once, few, many, or a class for an expanded clone.

CDR3	DNA	V	D	J	size
CSVEGRGPYNEQFF	TGCAGCGTTGAGGGACGGGGGCCCTACAATGAGCAGTTCTTC	TRBV29-1	.	TRBJ2-1	.
CASRPNRGRLAGELFF	TGTGCCAGCAGGCCCAACAGGGGGCGCTTGGCCGGGGAGCTGTTTTTT	TRBV12-3/TRBV12-4	TRBD1	TRBJ2-2	.
CSARAGTGTDTQYF	TGCAGTGCTAGGGCGGGAACGGGCACAGATACGCAGTATTTT	TRBV20-1	.	TRBJ2-3	.
CSARETGGAQPQHF	TGCAGTGCTAGAGAGACGGGAGGCGCTCAGCCCCAGCATTTT	TRBV20-1	.	TRBJ1-5	.
CASSESFIAKNIQYF	TGTGCCAGCAGTGAATCCTTCATAGCCAAAAACATTCAGTACTTC	TRBV2	.	TRBJ2-4	.
CASSPVDRTDTQYF	TGTGCCAGCAGTCCAGTGGATCGCACAGATACGCAGTATTTT	TRBV12-3/TRBV12-4	.	TRBJ2-3	.
CASSWGQGVTYEQYF	TGTGCCAGCAGCTGGGGACAGGGAGTTACCTACGAGCAGTACTTC	TRBV7-2	TRBD1	TRBJ2-7	.
CSCRDRANGELFF	TGCAGCTGCCGGGACAGGGCGAACGGGGAGCTGTTTTTT	TRBV29-1	TRBD1	TRBJ2-2	.
CARNGGGYGYTF	TGTGCGAGGAACGGGGGCGGCTATGGCTACACCTTC	TRBV30	.	TRBJ1-2	.
CASSIRGDEQYF	TGTGCCAGTAGTATAAGGGGTGACGAGCAGTACTTC	TRBV19	.	TRBJ2-7	.
CSVGLGLGGETQYF	TGCAGCGTTGGCTTGGGACTCGGAGGGGAGACCCAGTACTTC	TRBV29-1	.	TRBJ2-5	.
CAWCETGLSYEQYF	TGTGCCTGGTGCGAGACAGGGCTCTCCTACGAGCAGTACTTC	TRBV30	TRBD1	TRBJ2-7	.
CSVDSGNEKLFF	TGCAGCGTTGATTCGGGTAATGAAAAACTGTTTTTT	TRBV29-1	.	TRBJ1-4	.
CSVEDQGSQSGANVLTF	TGCAGCGTTGAAGATCAGGGCAGTCAATCTGGGGCCAACGTCCTGACTTTC	TRBV29-1	.	TRBJ2-6	.
CASSLKDRDEQYF	TGTGCCAGCTCACTGAAGGACAGAGACGAGCAGTACTTC	TRBV18	.	TRBJ2-7	.
CASSQDRGAFF	TGTGCCAGCAGCCAGGACAGGGGAGCTTTCTTT	TRBV3-1	TRBD1	TRBJ1-1	.
CASSVAGTDNSPLHF	TGTGCCAGCAGCGTGGCCGGGACAGATAATTCACCCCTCCACTTT	TRBV9	TRBD1	TRBJ1-6	.
CASSLDEGRNTEAFF	TGCGCCAGCAGCTTGGACGAGGGGAGGAACACTGAAGCTTTCTTT	TRBV5-1	.	TRBJ1-1	.
CASSYSIRLAEAFF	TGTGCCAGCAGTTACTCGATCAGGCTCGCTGAAGCTTTCTTT	TRBV6-5	.	TRBJ1-1	.
CASSSTSDSYNEQFF	TGTGCCAGCAGTTCAACTAGCGACTCCTACAATGAGCAGTTCTTC	TRBV12-3/TRBV12-4	TRBD2	TRBJ2-1	few
CASSEALQQPQHF	TGTGCCAGCAGTGAAGCGCTTCAGCAGCCCCAGCATTTT	TRBV2	.	TRBJ1-5	.
CASSSGTGVEQYF	TGTGCTAGCAGCTCCGGGACAGGGGTTGAGCAGTACTTC	TRBV7-7	TRBD1	TRBJ2-7	.
CASSPRDRTDTQYF	TGTGCCAGCTCACCCCGTGACCGCACAGATACGCAGTATTTT	TRBV18	.	TRBJ2-3	.
CSVALAGGTDTQYF	TGCAGCGTCGCACTAGCGGGGGGGACAGATACGCAGTATTTT	TRBV29-1	TRBD2	TRBJ2-3	.
CASSQEVGINQPQHF	TGCGCCAGCAGCCAAGAAGTCGGGATTAATCAGCCCCAGCATTTT	TRBV4-1	.	TRBJ1-5	.
CSVEDRAGSPLHF	TGCAGCGTTGAAGATCGGGCGGGGTCACCCCTCCACTTT	TRBV29-1	.	TRBJ1-6	.
CASRNGGNYEQYF	TGTGCCAGCCGTAACGGGGGGAACTACGAGCAGTACTTC	TRBV6-5	TRBD2	TRBJ2-7	.
CASSPPRGGTEAFF	TGTGCCAGCTCACCACCGAGGGGTGGCACTGAAGCTTTCTTT	TRBV18	.	TRBJ1-1	.
CASSPTGTQETQYF	TGTGCTAGCAGTCCAACCGGGACTCAAGAGACCCAGTACTTC	TRBV7-7	.	TRBJ2-5	.
CASSHLDVRFF	TGTGCCAGCAGCCATCTGGACGTCCGCTTCTTC	TRBV3-1	.	TRBJ2-1	.
CASSLGLGNSPLHF	TGTGCCAGCAGCTTAGGGTTGGGGAATTCACCCCTCCACTTT	TRBV11-2	.	TRBJ1-6	.
CASSWGTARDYEQYF	TGTGCCAGCAGTTGGGGGACAGCCCGCGACTACGAGCAGTACTTC	TRBV12-3/TRBV12-4	TRBD1	TRBJ2-7	.
CASSADRDYGYTF	TGTGCCAGCTCAGCGGACAGGGACTATGGCTACACCTTC	TRBV18	TRBD1	TRBJ1-2	.
CASSLISYGYTF	TGTGCCAGCAGTCTCATATCCTATGGCTACACCTTC	TRBV28	.	TRBJ1-2	once
CASSRTSGGRVENIQYF	TGTGCCAGCAGCCGGACTAGCGGGGGGCGAGTGGAAAACATTCAGTACTTC	TRBV7-3	TRBD2	TRBJ2-4	.
CATSVGAGTGANNEQFF	TGTGCCACCAGCGTGGGGGCCGGGACAGGGGCTAACAATGAGCAGTTCTTC	TRBV15	TRBD1	TRBJ2-1	.
CASSPGFAASSYNEQFF	TGCGCCAGCAGCCCTGGCTTCGCGGCGAGCTCCTACAATGAGCAGTTCTTC	TRBV5-1	.	TRBJ2-1	.
CASRLTGTSGGIEQFF	TGTGCCAGCAGACTTACCGGGACTAGCGGGGGCATTGAGCAGTTCTTC	TRBV7-9	TRBD2	TRBJ2-1	.
CASSLSSQTNEKLFF	TGTGCCAGCAGTTTATCCAGCCAAACTAATGAAAAACTGTTTTTT	TRBV12-3/TRBV12-4	.	TRBJ1-4	.
CASRQGTNQPQHF	TGCGCCAGCAGACAGGGAACCAATCAGCCCCAGCATTTT	TRBV5-1	.	TRBJ1-5	.
CASSKTSGSTDTQYF	TGTGCCAGCAGCAAGACTAGCGGGAGCACAGATACGCAGTATTTT	TRBV9	TRBD2	TRBJ2-3	.
CSAHVAGDTQYF	TGCAGTGCCCACGTGGCGGGGGATACGCAGTATTTT	TRBV20-1	.	TRBJ2-3	.